These 11 T cell receptor beta chains came from one sample sequenced in a study of blood T cell repertoires in COVID-19. Sequencing used immunoSEQ multiplex PCR; TCRdb keeps in-frame clones, though not all of them. This sample yields 230,000 or so clones, of which roughly 84% are seen a single time; over 2% belongs to the top ten. The sample consisted of peripheral blood. These receptors all come from a man aged 35 to 55 who had recovered from COVID-19.

The chain couples TRBV10-3 to TRBJ2-2; 9 bases line up with TRBD2. J gave up 4 bases and V 11 bases, and 14 bases lay outside the gene matches. Germline-derived CDR1 and CDR2 are ENHRY and SYGVKD. This CDR3 comprises 16 residues. The CDR3 DNA sequence: TGTGCCTCGGGCCCTAGCGGGGAAGGAGGCACCGGGGAGCTGTTTTTT. It encodes CASGPSGEGGTGELFF.

The chain carries TRBV19 and TRBJ1-1; a weak D match, TRBD1 (5 bases). The CDR3 loop spans 15 amino acids. Trimming cost V 6 bases and J 5 bases, with 19 bases left between them. Germline V gives CDR1 LNHDA, CDR2 SQIVND (reference sequence). The CDR3 loop is CASSMPSGGYTEAFF. CDR3 DNA: TGTGCCAGTAGCATGCCCAGTGGGGGGTATACTGAAGCTTTCTTT.

The chain links TRBV12-3 or TRBV12-4 to TRBJ1-1; D might be TRBD1 (6 bases). V was trimmed by 7 bases and J by 5 bases, leaving 14 bases between them. CDR3 size: 13 residues. Here the CDR3 DNA reads TGTGCCAGCAAATTACAGGGATCGACTGAAGCTTTCTTT. It codes for CASKLQGSTEAFF.

This rearrangement joins TRBV24-1 to TRBJ2-3; the match to TRBD2 covers 11 bases. CDR1 is KGHDR and CDR2 is SFDVKD in the germline V gene. The length of the CDR3 is 16 residues. V lost 4 bases and J lost 3; bases outside the gene matches: 5. The CDR3 sequence: CATSDRSGRATDTQYF. As DNA, the CDR3 is TGTGCCACCAGTGACCGTAGCGGGAGGGCTACAGATACGCAGTATTTT.

This rearrangement joins TRBV10-3 to TRBJ2-3, with 7 bases lining up with TRBD2. This CDR3 is 18 amino acids long. V trimming: 4 bases; J trimming: 0 bases; junction bases outside the gene matches: 13. Germline V lookup: CDR1 ENHRY, CDR2 SYGVKD. CDR3 DNA: TGTGCCATCAGTGGGAGAGAGCCAGGGAGGGCTAGCACAGATACGCAGTATTTT. Amino acids: CAISGREPGRASTDTQYF.

The chain is built from TRBV6-2 or TRBV6-3 and TRBJ2-1; D ambiguous. Deletions cut 0 bases from V and 4 bases from J, with 10 bases between. The CDR3 has 15 amino acids. Germline loops: CDR1 MNHEY, CDR2 SVGEGT. The CDR3 sequence: CASSYSTARYNEQFF. CDR3 bases: TGTGCCAGCAGTTACTCGACTGCGAGGTACAATGAGCAGTTCTTC.

The chain couples TRBV19 to TRBJ1-1; D is undetermined. The CDR3 extends over 15 amino acids. CDR1 and CDR2 (germline): LNHDA, SQIVND (reference sequence). The V gene lost 7 bases and the J gene lost 0 bases, with 15 bases spanning the gap. The DNA of the CDR3 is TGTGCCAGTACTTCCTCGGGGAGCATGAACACTGAAGCTTTCTTT. Translating it yields CASTSSGSMNTEAFF.

The chain has TRBV7-2 and TRBJ1-2; 9 nucleotides align to TRBD1. This CDR3 has 14 residues. Trimming removed 4 bases from V and 6 bases from J; junction bases left unmatched: 6. In germline, CDR1 is SGHTA, CDR2 FQGNSA. CDR3 coding DNA: TGTGCCAGCAGCTCCGGACAGGGGTTCGATGGCTACACCTTC. It codes for CASSSGQGFDGYTF.

J is TRBJ2-3 and V is TRBV5-6; D possibly corresponds to TRBD1 (7 bases). In germline, CDR1 is SGHDT, CDR2 YYEEEE. V dropped 0 bases and J dropped 5 bases, with 19 bases sitting between them. This CDR3 spans 17 amino acids. The CDR3 is CASSLAGAGTVVDTQYF. CDR3 nucleotides: TGTGCCAGCAGCTTGGCCGGGGCGGGGACAGTAGTAGATACGCAGTATTTT.

The chain is built from TRBV7-2 and TRBJ1-2; 7 bases match TRBD1. V trimming: 5 bases; J trimming: 4 bases; junction bases outside the gene matches: 1. Germline V gene lookup returns CDR1 SGHTA and CDR2 FQGNSA. CDR3 length equals 12 residues. This CDR3 is CASSRDSYGYTF. In nucleotides, the CDR3 is TGTGCCAGCAGCCGGGACAGCTATGGCTACACCTTC.

The rearrangement joins TRBV6-1 to TRBJ1-5, with D unresolved. Germline lookup yields CDR1 MNHNS and CDR2 SASEGT. The CDR3 has 13 amino acids. Trimming stripped 7 bases from V and 5 bases from J, with 12 bases between. CDR3 in amino acids: CASNRQVDQPQHF. The CDR3 DNA reads as TGTGCCAGCAATCGCCAGGTAGATCAGCCCCAGCATTTT.